This T cell receptor beta chain was identified during a study of blood T cell repertoires in COVID-19. Sequencing used immunoSEQ multiplex PCR; TCRdb keeps in-frame clones, though not all of them. The sample has around 160,000 clones; 89% are singletons. The table lists this clone with a count of one. The germline CDR1 and CDR2 sequences are MNHEY and SMNVEV (reference sequence). The CDR3 is made up of 14 amino acids. Trimming cost V 6 bases and J 2 bases, with 11 bases left between them. The chain links TRBV27 to TRBJ1-3; D is possibly TRBD1 (5 bases). Sequenced material: peripheral blood. The receptor was derived from a man aged 55 to 70 with acute or convalescent COVID-19. The CDR3 DNA follows: TGTGCCAGCAGAAAAGGGGTACCTGGAAACACCATATATTTT. Residues: CASRKGVPGNTIYF.